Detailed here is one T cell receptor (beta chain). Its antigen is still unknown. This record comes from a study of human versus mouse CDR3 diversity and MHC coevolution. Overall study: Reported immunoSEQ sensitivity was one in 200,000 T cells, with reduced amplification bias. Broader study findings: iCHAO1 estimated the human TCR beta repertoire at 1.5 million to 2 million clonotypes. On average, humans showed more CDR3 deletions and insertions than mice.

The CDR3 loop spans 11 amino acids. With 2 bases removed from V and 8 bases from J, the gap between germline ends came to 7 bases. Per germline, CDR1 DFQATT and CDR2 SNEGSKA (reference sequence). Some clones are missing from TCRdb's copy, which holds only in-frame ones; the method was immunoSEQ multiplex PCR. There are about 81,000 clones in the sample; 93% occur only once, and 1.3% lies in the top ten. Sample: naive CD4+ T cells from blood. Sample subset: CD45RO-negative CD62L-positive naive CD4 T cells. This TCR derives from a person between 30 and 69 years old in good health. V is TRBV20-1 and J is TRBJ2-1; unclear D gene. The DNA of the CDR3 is TGCAGTGCTAGACCCCTCGATGAGCAGTTCTTC. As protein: CSARPLDEQFF.